The text below deals with one TCR beta chain. This clone has just a few counts. What antigen it recognizes has not been identified. Base qualities are not recorded, but no much larger clone differs from it by a single base. Sample time point, as interpreted from the label and publication: baseline before oral tofacitinib. Lesional scalp punch biopsies and peripheral blood were obtained from alopecia areata patients. After PBMCs were isolated by density centrifugation and stained for CD3, CD4 and CD8, a FACSAria was used to sort CD4+ and CD8+ T cells. Library preparation used the immunoSEQ multiplex PCR assay. RNA was extracted from all samples and reverse transcribed into cDNA as template for TCR sequencing. First-strand cDNA was synthesized using SuperScript III with a 2:1 mix of oligo-dT and random hexamers. A synthetic immune receptor repertoire was used to gauge amplification bias, and whatever bias remained was removed computationally. The paper's processing steps were these. Raw reads were preprocessed to remove errors, and CDR3 was defined according to IMGT conventions as the region from the conserved cysteine to phenylalanine. Clonality was computed as 1 minus the Shannon entropy, with the entropy normalized by log2 of the number of productive unique TCRs. CD4 or CD8 identity of scalp clones was inferred by cross-referencing scalp TCRbeta sequences with sorted blood CD4 and CD8 repertoires. Not all clones reach the TCRdb copy of this immuneACCESS table, which keeps in-frame sequences only. Checked studies attribute under half of the gap to unresolved V genes and leave the rest unexplained. V and J calls and clone size are copied from that table; D and trimming were computed from the DNA. For this sample there are about 140,000 clones; about half appear just once. Together, the top ten hold over 0.85% of the sample.

This sample was included in a study of CD8+ T cells in alopecia areata (dated by TCRdb to the late 2010s). Looking at the study overall: The treated patients, all with moderate-to-severe alopecia areata, were enrolled in an open-label pilot trial of oral tofacitinib given at 5 to 10 mg twice daily. Patients received tofacitinib for 6 to 18 months and were then followed off drug for 6 months to check for delayed response and recurrence. To study T cell clonal expansion in alopecia areata, the researchers applied high-throughput TCRbeta sequencing to both the C3H/HeJ mouse model and human patients. In humans, TCRbeta sequencing was performed on scalp tissue and on sorted CD4+ and CD8+ peripheral blood T cells from healthy controls and from patients with patchy or totalis/universalis alopecia areata. Tofacitinib-treated patients had biopsies at baseline and at 4 and 24 weeks of treatment, with a later scalp biopsy in several patients. Scalp clonality was compared among normal scalp (n=4), patchy alopecia areata scalp (n=8), and alopecia totalis/universalis scalp (n=8). The RNA source kit depended on sample type: the PAXgene miRNA kit for fixed scalp, the miRNeasy kit for PBMCs, and the RNeasy kit for mouse skin. Amplification of TCRbeta CDR3 regions was done by immunoSEQ multiplex PCR using 35 Vbeta forward primers and 13 Jbeta reverse primers. The study at large found these results: Compared with normal scalp, lesional scalp had higher clonality and more expanded CD8+ clones, particularly in alopecia totalis/universalis, a pattern that suggests antigenic drive. Resident alphabeta T cells in normal human skin are also sequenced, complicating scalp TCR repertoire analysis, unlike mouse skin dominated by gammadelta T cells. Shared TCR sequences between patients were less evident than in mice, which may be partly attributable to HLA diversity in the patient population.

The CDR3, cysteine through phenylalanine, is 16 amino acids long. The kept DNA is CDR3 alone, 48 bases in frame from the first base. The V and J ends are trimmed by 5 bases and 1 base, leaving 15 bases between them. As encoded in the germline V gene, CDR1 is SGHVS while CDR2 is FQNEAQ. This TCR was sampled from a human donor with alopecia areata. In this chain, TRBV7-8 is recombined with TRBJ1-5; no confident D gene assignment can be made. Specimen: CD4+ T cells sorted from blood, collected at week 0. The encoded CDR3 is CASSPTPLGSNQPQHF. The DNA reads as follows: TGTGCCAGCAGCCCGACCCCCTTAGGGAGCAATCAGCCCCAGCATTTT.